This T cell receptor (beta chain) was sequenced during a study of long-term antiretroviral therapy in people with HIV. Across the whole study: Earliest sampling preceded the 2015 immediate-ART recommendation by about a decade. General observations from the study: There were no data on ART adherence, viral resistance or therapy changes, a gap that limits inferences about post-ART repertoire changes. All blood samples came from the years 2004 to 2017, possibly under older ART regimens. The clones with expansion before ART were dominant in the repertoire at all time points.

V shed 4 bases, J shed 0 bases, and the junction held 16 bases outside the gene matches. The germline V gene encodes CDR1 SGHRS and CDR2 YFSETQ. The CDR3 extends over 19 amino acids. Regarding this clone: The antigen remains undetermined.

The authors ran the immunoSEQ assay, v3.0, at survey level. Repertoires were generated with immunoSEQ multiplex PCR, while TCRdb's copy carries only in-frame clones and drops some. The table has about 31,000 clones, about four fifths seen once. The TCR originated in a man aged 18 to 30 with HIV. This specimen was unsorted PBMCs, taken 1.9 years after starting antiretroviral therapy. The chain combines TRBV5-1 with TRBJ1-3; 7 nucleotides match TRBD1. CDR3 sequence (DNA): TGCGCCAGCAGCCCCGGGACAGCTACGCTCGTAGACTCTGGAAACACCATATATTTT. Translating it yields CASSPGTATLVDSGNTIYF.